This T cell receptor (beta chain) was identified during a study of shared clonotypes between healthy human individuals. The CDR3 contains 15 residues. Trimming left V 4 bases short and J 1 base short, with 11 bases between. Germline V gives CDR1 SGHVS, CDR2 FQNEAQ. The repertoire was sequenced with immunoSEQ multiplex PCR; TCRdb's copy has only in-frame clones and lacks some. The table has hundreds of thousands of clones, roughly 77% seen once. The sequence was obtained from a woman in her thirties or forties in good health. Some clones in this sample may be carry-over from other donors' samples. The sequencing input was PBMCs. The chain couples TRBV7-8 to TRBJ2-1, with D perhaps matching TRBD2 (6 bases). The DNA of the CDR3 is TGTGCCAGCAGCTCCAGGGACTTATCCTACAATGAGCAGTTCTTC. Translated: CASSSRDLSYNEQFF.